This section outlines one TCR beta chain sequence together with its context. The data derive from a study of blood T cell repertoires in COVID-19. Across the whole study: The United States, Italy and Spain were the sources of the acute and convalescent COVID-19 samples. From T cells, B-cell-depleted T cells, or PBMCs came the material, which was cDNA or gDNA.

The CDR3 has 17 residues. Germline V CDR1 and CDR2: SGHDT, YYEEEE. Trimming pared 4 bases from V and 0 bases from J, leaving 17 bases between. Per the original data handling: Scientists estimated how many nucleated cells there were by amplifying reference gene primers. Some clones are missing from TCRdb's copy, which holds only in-frame ones; the method was immunoSEQ multiplex PCR. V, J and clone size are those of that table, while D and trimming were read from the DNA. The table has around 250,000 clones, around nine tenths seen once. The chain couples TRBV5-6 to TRBJ1-3, with D tentatively TRBD1 (6 bases). The sequenced material came from peripheral blood. The clonotype comes from a woman aged 55-69 years who had recovered from COVID-19. CDR3 nucleotide sequence: TGTGCCAGCAGCCCACCCCTAGGGACATTCTCTGGAAACACCATATATTTT. This sequence encodes CASSPPLGTFSGNTIYF. Full variable domain (missing parts from reference TRBV5-6 and TRBJ1-3): DAGVTQSPTHLIKTRGQQVTLRCSPKSGHDTVSWYQQALGQGPQFIFQYYEEEERQRGNFPDRFSGHQFPNYSSELNVNALLLGDSALYLCASSPPLGTFSGNTIYFGEGSWLTVV.